Listed below are T cell receptor beta chains from one sample, sequenced in a study of blood T cell dynamics during melanoma immunotherapy. Assay: immunoSEQ multiplex PCR; the TCRdb copy retains only in-frame clones and omits some. This repertoire shows about 8,400 clones, 75% to 90% found once; its top ten account for around 3.6%. Sequenced here: blood, sampled from a patient treated with checkpoint blockade. These receptors all come from a human donor with melanoma. The CDR3 runs from the conserved cysteine through the conserved F or W. The D gene is left open where the match is weak. Size is stated for part of the rows, as once, few or many counts, or as a class when the clone is expanded.

>TRBV29-1|.|TRBD1|TRBJ2-7
TGCAGCGTTGAACCTACAGGGGGTGGTGAGCAGTACTTC
CSVEPTGGGEQYF
>TRBV19|.|.|TRBJ1-4
TGTGCCAGTGCAGGGGCAGCTAATGAAAAACTGTTTTTT
CASAGAANEKLFF
>TRBV7-9|.|.|TRBJ1-4
TGTGCCAGCAGCTTCGGTAACAGGGCTAATGAAAAACTGTTTTTT
CASSFGNRANEKLFF
>TRBV28|.|.|TRBJ2-7
TGTGCCAGCAGTTTACCCTTTTTGCCCGAGCAGTACTTC
CASSLPFLPEQYF
>TRBV6-5|.|.|TRBJ1-1
TGTGCCAGCAGTTATGCCCTTGGGGGCCAGGGTGAAGCTTTCTTT
CASSYALGGQGEAFF
>TRBV1|once|.|TRBJ1-1
TGCACCAGCAGCCAAGGGACGCGGGGGGCGCTTACTGAAGCTTTCTTT
CTSSQGTRGALTEAFF
>TRBV9|.|TRBD2|TRBJ2-7
TGTGCCAGCAGCGTAGCGGGAGGGTCGGACGAGCAGTACTTC
CASSVAGGSDEQYF
>TRBV28|.|.|TRBJ1-2
TGTGCCAGCAGGCTGGACGGGGCACGGGGCTACACCTTC
CASRLDGARGYTF
>TRBV19|.|.|TRBJ2-6
TGTGCCAGTAGTAAGGGGGGCCCCTCTGGGGCCAACGTCCTGACTTTC
CASSKGGPSGANVLTF
>TRBV6-1|.|.|TRBJ2-1
TGTGCCAGCAGTCCCGGCGTCCCTGAGCAGTTCTTC
CASSPGVPEQFF
>TRBV2|few|.|TRBJ1-1
TGTGCCAGCCCGGACAGGAACACTGAAGCTTTCTTT
CASPDRNTEAFF
>TRBV19|.|.|TRBJ2-2
TGTGCCAGTAGTGCAAGTAACCTAGGCCCCGGGGAGCTGTTTTTT
CASSASNLGPGELFF
>TRBV19|.|.|TRBJ1-1
TGTGCCAGTAGTATATCGGGGCCGACTGAAGCTTTCTTT
CASSISGPTEAFF
>TRBV7-8|.|TRBD1|TRBJ2-7
TGTGCCAGCAGCTCACGTGGGACAGGGTATGGAGAGCAGTACTTC
CASSSRGTGYGEQYF
>TRBV10-2|.|.|TRBJ2-7
TGCGCCAGCAGTGAGTTCTACGAGCAGTACTTC
CASSEFYEQYF
>TRBV2|large|TRBD2|TRBJ2-7
TGTGCCAGCAGTGAAACGGGAGGGCCTTACGAGCAGTACTTC
CASSETGGPYEQYF
>TRBV15|.|TRBD1|TRBJ2-1
TGTGCCACCAGCAGAGACCAGGACAGGGGGGTCTACAATGAGCAGTTCTTC
CATSRDQDRGVYNEQFF
>TRBV28|.|.|TRBJ1-2
TGTGCCAGCAGTTCCCGGGACACCCTCTTTTTGGGCTACACCTTC
CASSSRDTLFLGYTF
>TRBV7-2|once|.|TRBJ2-6
TGTGCCAGCAGCCTGGTAGGGGGGCTCGGGGCCAACGTCCTGACTTTC
CASSLVGGLGANVLTF
>TRBV7-8|.|.|TRBJ1-4
TGTGCCAGCAGCTTAGCCACAACTAATGAAAAACTGTTTTTT
CASSLATTNEKLFF
>TRBV28|.|.|TRBJ1-2
TGTGCCAGCAGTCCACATAACTATGGCTACACCTTC
CASSPHNYGYTF
>TRBV6-1|once|.|TRBJ2-7
TGTGCCAGCACCCCGGCTCGCTACGAGCAGTACTTC
CASTPARYEQYF
>TRBV6-6|.|.|TRBJ1-3
TGTGCCAGCAGTTACTCGAGGGACATTGGAAACACCATATATTTT
CASSYSRDIGNTIYF
>TRBV5-1|.|TRBD1|TRBJ1-1
TGCGCCAGCAGCATTACGGGACAGGGGGCGGATTACACTGAAGCTTTCTTT
CASSITGQGADYTEAFF
>TRBV11-1|.|.|TRBJ2-7
TGTGCCAGCAGCTCGCCGCCGGGACACCCTACCTACGAGCAGTACTTC
CASSSPPGHPTYEQYF
>TRBV6-5|.|TRBD1|TRBJ2-7
TGTGCCAGCAGTGGGGACAGGGGGGCCTCCTACGAGCAGTACTTC
CASSGDRGASYEQYF
>TRBV9|.|.|TRBJ2-7
TGTGCCAGCAGCGAGGGAGGGGGGCCCCCGGGAGCTTACGAGCAGTACTTC
CASSEGGGPPGAYEQYF
>TRBV2|.|.|TRBJ2-1
TGTGCCAGCACCGGTAGAAGAGGCGAGCAGTTCTTC
CASTGRRGEQFF
>TRBV28|.|.|TRBJ2-7
TGTGCCAGCAGTTTAGGAGCAGGGGATAAGAGGGAGCAGTACTTC
CASSLGAGDKREQYF
>TRBV27|.|.|TRBJ2-7
TGTGCCAGCACCTGGCCACAGATCTCCTACGAGCAGTACTTC
CASTWPQISYEQYF
>TRBV28|.|.|TRBJ2-7
TGTGCCAGCAGTTCACAGGGAAGCTCCTACGAGCAGTACTTC
CASSSQGSSYEQYF
>TRBV2|.|.|TRBJ1-5
TGTGCCAGCACGGGGACAAGAGACCAGCCCCAGCATTTT
CASTGTRDQPQHF
>TRBV7-9|.|.|TRBJ1-1
TGTGCCACAAACATTGGGGGCTCTGAAGCTTTCTTT
CATNIGGSEAFF
>TRBV5-6|once|TRBD1|TRBJ2-6
TGTGCCAGCAGCTCCGATCGGGACAGGGGTGCTGGGGCCAACGTCCTGACTTTC
CASSSDRDRGAGANVLTF
>TRBV28|.|.|TRBJ1-4
TGTGCCTCCCGTCGGGGGAATGAAAAACTGTTTTTT
CASRRGNEKLFF
>TRBV19|.|.|TRBJ1-2
TGTGCCAGTAGTCTTGGGACAAGGGGCTACACCTTC
CASSLGTRGYTF
>TRBV5-4|.|.|TRBJ1-1
TGTGCCAGCAGCTTAGGAACTGAAGCTTTCTTT
CASSLGTEAFF
>TRBV6-6|.|.|TRBJ2-2
TGTGCCAGCAGCCCAGCCCGGGATCGCGCCGGGGAGCTGTTTTTT
CASSPARDRAGELFF
>TRBV7-9|.|TRBD2|TRBJ2-2
TGTGCCAGCAGCCCGACTAGCGGGGGCCCGAACACCGGGGAGCTGTTTTTT
CASSPTSGGPNTGELFF
>TRBV19|.|TRBD2|TRBJ2-7
TGTGCCAGTAGTCCGGGACTAGCGGCCTCCTACGAGCAGTACTTC
CASSPGLAASYEQYF
>TRBV9|.|.|TRBJ2-1
TGTGCCAGCAGCGCAGGAGCCGGCAGCAGCTCCTACAATGAGCAGTTCTTC
CASSAGAGSSSYNEQFF
>TRBV9|.|.|TRBJ2-6
TGTGCCAGCAGCGGAGGGACCCTCGGGGCCAACGTCCTGACTTTC
CASSGGTLGANVLTF
>TRBV6-5|.|.|TRBJ1-3
TGTGCCAGCAGTCCCTGGGTGTCTGGAAACACCATATATTTT
CASSPWVSGNTIYF
>TRBV5-6|once|TRBD2|TRBJ2-3
TGTGCCAGCAGCTTGCGGGGGGGGAGCACAGATACGCAGTATTTT
CASSLRGGSTDTQYF